This TCR beta chain came from a study of breast tumors, draining lymph nodes, adjacent tissues. The study's findings and limits: The lymph node origin of tumor T cells was framed as consistent with a hypothesis, not demonstrated. Tumor repertoires ranked between lymph nodes and nontumor tissue in diversity, with V and J gene preferences.

CDR3 length: 13 amino acids. With 3 bases removed from V and 4 bases from J, the gap between germline ends came to 7 bases. TCRdb fed the multiplex PCR reads into MiXCR, producing one record per CDR3 protein. The sample includes some 120,000 distinct CDR3 sequences, around 21% of them seen just once. At least ten counts were recorded for this clonotype. The antigen is not known. Breast cancer patients provided tissue from their axillary draining lymph nodes. The sequence derives from a female donor with breast cancer. Some clones in this sample may be carry-over from other donors' samples. Sequenced material: axillary lymph node tissue. The J gene is TRBJ2-1, the V gene TRBV12-3 or TRBV12-4; D is uncertain. This chain's CDR3 is CASSFRRYNEQFF. The DNA for the CDR3 is TGTGCCAGCAGTTTCCGGAGATACAATGAGCAGTTCTTC.